This TCR beta chain was sequenced for a study of molecular identifiers for immune sequencing clone quantification. TCRdb re-analysed the PCR reads in MiXCR, keeping a single row per CDR3 protein. The table lists 400,000 to 600,000 distinct CDR3 sequences, over 20% of them singletons. This CDR3 has 14 amino acids. V lost 6 bases to trimming and J lost 6 bases; unmatched junction nucleotides: 8. From germline, CDR1 is MNHEY and CDR2 SMNVEV (reference sequence). This rearrangement joins TRBV27 to TRBJ2-7, with TRBD1 matching 10 bases. The specimen was naive CD8+ T cells from blood, with Jurkat cell RNA spiked in. The sample's subset: FACS-sorted CD8+CD4-CCR7+CD45RA+ naive T cells. The clonotype comes from a human donor in good health. Some libraries in this study had Jurkat cell RNA spiked in. The DNA for the CDR3 is TGTGCCAGCAGCCCACCCGGGACAGGGGTCGAGCAGTACTTC. Its translation is CASSPPGTGVEQYF.